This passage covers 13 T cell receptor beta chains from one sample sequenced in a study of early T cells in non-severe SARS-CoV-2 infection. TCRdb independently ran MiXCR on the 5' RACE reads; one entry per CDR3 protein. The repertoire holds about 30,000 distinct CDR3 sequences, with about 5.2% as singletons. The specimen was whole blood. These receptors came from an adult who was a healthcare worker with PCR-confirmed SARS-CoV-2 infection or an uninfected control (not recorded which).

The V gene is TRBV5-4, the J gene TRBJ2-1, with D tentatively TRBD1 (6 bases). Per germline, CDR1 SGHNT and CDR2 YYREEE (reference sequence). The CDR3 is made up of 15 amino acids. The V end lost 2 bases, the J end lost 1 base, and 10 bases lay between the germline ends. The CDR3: CASSFRGGSYNEQFF. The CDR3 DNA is TGTGCCAGCAGCTTCAGGGGCGGTTCCTACAATGAGCAGTTCTTC.

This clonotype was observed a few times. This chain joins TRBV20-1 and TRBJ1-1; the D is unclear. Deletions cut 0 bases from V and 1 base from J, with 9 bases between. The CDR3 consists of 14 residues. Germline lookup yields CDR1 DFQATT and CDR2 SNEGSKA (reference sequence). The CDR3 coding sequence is TGCAGTGCTAGAGATCGTATGGGGAACACTGAAGCTTTCTTT. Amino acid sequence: CSARDRMGNTEAFF.

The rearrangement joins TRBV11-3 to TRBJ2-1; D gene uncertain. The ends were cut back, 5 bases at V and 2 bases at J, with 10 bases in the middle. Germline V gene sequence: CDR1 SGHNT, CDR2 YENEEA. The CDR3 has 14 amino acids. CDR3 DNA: TGTGCCAGCAGCGGCGATGGGCCCTACAATGAGCAGTTCTTC. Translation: CASSGDGPYNEQFF.

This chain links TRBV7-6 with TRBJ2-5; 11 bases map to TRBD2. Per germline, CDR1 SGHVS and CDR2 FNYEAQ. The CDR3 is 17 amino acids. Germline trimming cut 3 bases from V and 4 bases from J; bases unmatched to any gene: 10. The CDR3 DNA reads TGTGCCAGCAGCTTTCCCCTGGATAGCGGGAGGGTAGAGACCCAGTACTTC. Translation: CASSFPLDSGRVETQYF. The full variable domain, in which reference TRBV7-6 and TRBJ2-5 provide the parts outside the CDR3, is GAGVSQSPRYKVTKRGQDVALRCDPISGHVSLYWYRQALGQGPEFLTYFNYEAQQDKSGLPNDRFSAERPEGSISTLTIQRTEQRDSAMYRCASSFPLDSGRVETQYFGPGTRLLVL.

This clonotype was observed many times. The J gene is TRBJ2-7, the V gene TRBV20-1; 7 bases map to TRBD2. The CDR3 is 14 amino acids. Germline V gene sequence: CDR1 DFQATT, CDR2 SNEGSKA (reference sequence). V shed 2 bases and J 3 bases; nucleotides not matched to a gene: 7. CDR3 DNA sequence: TGCAGTGCTAGACCTAACGGACTAGACTACGAGCAGTACTTC. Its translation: CSARPNGLDYEQYF.

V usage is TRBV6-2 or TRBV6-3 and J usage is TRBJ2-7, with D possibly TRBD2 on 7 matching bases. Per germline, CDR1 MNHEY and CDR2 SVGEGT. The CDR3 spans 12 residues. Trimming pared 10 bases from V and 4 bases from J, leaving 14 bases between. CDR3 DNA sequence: TGTGCCACCTCCAGGGGAGGGTACGAGCAGTACTTC. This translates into CATSRGGYEQYF.

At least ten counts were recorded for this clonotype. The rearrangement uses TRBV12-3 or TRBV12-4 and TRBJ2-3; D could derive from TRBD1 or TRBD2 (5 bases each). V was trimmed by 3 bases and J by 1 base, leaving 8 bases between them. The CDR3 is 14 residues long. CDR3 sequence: CASSLRGRTDTQYF. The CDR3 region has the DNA TGTGCCAGCAGTTTGAGGGGACGCACAGATACGCAGTATTTT.

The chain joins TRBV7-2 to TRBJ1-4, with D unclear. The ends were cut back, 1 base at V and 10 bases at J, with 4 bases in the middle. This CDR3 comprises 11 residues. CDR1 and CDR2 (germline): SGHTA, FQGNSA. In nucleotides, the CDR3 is TGTGCCAGCAGCTTAGGGGGAAAACTGTTTTTT. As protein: CASSLGGKLFF. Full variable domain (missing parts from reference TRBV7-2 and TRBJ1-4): GAGVSQSPSNKVTEKGKDVELRCDPISGHTALYWYRQSLGQGLEFLIYFQGNSAPDKSGLPSDRFSAERTGGSVSTLTIQRTQQEDSAVYLCASSLGGKLFFGSGTQLSVL.

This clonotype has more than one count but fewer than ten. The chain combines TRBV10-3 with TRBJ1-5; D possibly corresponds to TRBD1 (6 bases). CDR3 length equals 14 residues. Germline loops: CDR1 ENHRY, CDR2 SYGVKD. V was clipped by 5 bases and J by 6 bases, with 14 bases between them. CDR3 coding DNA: TGTGCCATCAGTCCGGGACATGATTCTCAGCCCCAGCATTTT. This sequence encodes CAISPGHDSQPQHF.

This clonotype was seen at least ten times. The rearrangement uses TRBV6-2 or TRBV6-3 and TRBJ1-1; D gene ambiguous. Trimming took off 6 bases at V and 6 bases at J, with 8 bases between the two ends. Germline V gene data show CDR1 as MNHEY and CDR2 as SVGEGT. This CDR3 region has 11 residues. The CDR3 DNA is TGTGCCAGCAGGGACGGGCCTGAAGCTTTCTTT. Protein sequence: CASRDGPEAFF.

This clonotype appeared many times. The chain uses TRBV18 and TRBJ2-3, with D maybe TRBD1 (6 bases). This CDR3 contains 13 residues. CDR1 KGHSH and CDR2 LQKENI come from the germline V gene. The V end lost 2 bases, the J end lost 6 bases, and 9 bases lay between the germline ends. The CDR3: CASSPRGSDTQYF. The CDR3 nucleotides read TGTGCCAGCTCACCAAGGGGGAGTGATACGCAGTATTTT. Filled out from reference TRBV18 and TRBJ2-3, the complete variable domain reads NAGVMQNPRHLVRRRGQEARLRCSPMKGHSHVYWYRQLPEEGLKFMVYLQKENIIDESGMPKERFSAEFPKEGPSILRIQQVVRGDSAAYFCASSPRGSDTQYFGPGTRLTVL.

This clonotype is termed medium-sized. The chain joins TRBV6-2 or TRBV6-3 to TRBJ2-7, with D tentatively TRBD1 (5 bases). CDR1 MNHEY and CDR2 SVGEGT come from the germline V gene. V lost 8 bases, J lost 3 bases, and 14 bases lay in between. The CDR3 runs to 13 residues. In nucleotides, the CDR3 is TGTGCCAGCTCGAAGACAGAACACTACGAGCAGTACTTC. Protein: CASSKTEHYEQYF.

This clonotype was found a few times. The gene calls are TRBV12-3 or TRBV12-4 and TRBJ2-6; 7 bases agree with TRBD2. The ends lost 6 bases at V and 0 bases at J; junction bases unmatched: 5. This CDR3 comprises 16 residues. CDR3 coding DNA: TGTGCCAGCAGCCCGGGAGGCAGCTCTGGGGCCAACGTCCTGACTTTC. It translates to CASSPGGSSGANVLTF.